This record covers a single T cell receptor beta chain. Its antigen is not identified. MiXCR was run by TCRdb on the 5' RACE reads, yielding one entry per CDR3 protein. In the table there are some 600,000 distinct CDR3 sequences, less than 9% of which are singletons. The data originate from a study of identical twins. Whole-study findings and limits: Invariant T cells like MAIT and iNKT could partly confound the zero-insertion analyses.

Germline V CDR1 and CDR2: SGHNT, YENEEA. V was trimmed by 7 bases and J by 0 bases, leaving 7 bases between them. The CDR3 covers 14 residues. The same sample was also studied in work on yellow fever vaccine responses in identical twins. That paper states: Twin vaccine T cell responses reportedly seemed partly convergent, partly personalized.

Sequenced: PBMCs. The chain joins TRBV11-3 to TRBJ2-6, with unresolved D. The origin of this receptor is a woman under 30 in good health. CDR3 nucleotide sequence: TGTGCCAGCACCCGTGACTCTGGGGCCAACGTCCTGACTTTC. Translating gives CASTRDSGANVLTF.